A selection of T cell receptor beta chains follows, all from one sample in a study of beta chain features in type 1 diabetes. The table came from immunoSEQ multiplex PCR; TCRdb's copy has only in-frame clones and leaves some out. The table has about 150,000 clones, around 50% seen once. The sample consisted of Tregs from blood. These receptors all stem from a man aged 18 to 35 in good health. CDR3s include the opening cysteine and the closing phenylalanine or tryptophan. A D gene is named only where the DNA matches it firmly. Only some rows state a clone size, as once, few, many or a class for expanded clones.

abundance	v_gene	d_gene	len	j_gene	CDR3nt	CDR3aa
few	TRBV4-2	NA	15	TRBJ2-2	TGTGCCAGCAGCCAAGAGGTCGCAGGCACCGGGGAGCTGTTTTTT	CASSQEVAGTGELFF
NA	TRBV20-1	NA	11	TRBJ2-7	TGCAGTCCGGAGGGCCAGAACGAGCAGTACTTC	CSPEGQNEQYF
few	TRBV5-6	NA	16	TRBJ2-1	TGTGCCAGCAGTCCCCTGGGCGGGGAATCCTACAATGAGCAGTTCTTC	CASSPLGGESYNEQFF
NA	TRBV4-3	NA	18	TRBJ2-1	TGCGCCAGCAGCCAAGATCTATTTGTCCGAAGCTCCTACAATGAGCAGTTCTTC	CASSQDLFVRSSYNEQFF
once	TRBV27	NA	14	TRBJ2-7	TGTGCCAGCAGTAAAGGACAGAGATTGGGCGAGCAGTACTTC	CASSKGQRLGEQYF
NA	TRBV18	TRBD1	15	TRBJ2-7	TGTGCCAGCTCACCATGGACAGGGCTCGCCTACGAGCAGTACTTC	CASSPWTGLAYEQYF
NA	TRBV19	NA	14	TRBJ2-2	TGTGCCAGTAAGGCCCACAGGGACACCGGGGAGCTGTTTTTT	CASKAHRDTGELFF
NA	TRBV7-9	TRBD1	15	TRBJ1-5	TGTGCCAGCGGTAAGGGACAGGGTCTTCATCAGCCCCAGCATTTT	CASGKGQGLHQPQHF
NA	TRBV11-2	TRBD1	16	TRBJ1-2	TGTGCCAGCAGCTGGGACCGGGACAGACCTAACTATGGCTACACCTTC	CASSWDRDRPNYGYTF
few	TRBV4-3	TRBD2	18	TRBJ2-7	TGCGCCAGCAGCCAAGATTTAGTTACTAGCGGGAGCTATTACGAGCAGTACTTC	CASSQDLVTSGSYYEQYF
NA	TRBV25-1	NA	14	TRBJ2-2	TGTGCCAGCAGTGGAAACAGTAACACCGGGGAGCTGTTTTTT	CASSGNSNTGELFF
NA	TRBV19	TRBD1	17	TRBJ2-2	TGTGCCAGTAGTATACAACAGGGGAGTATGAACACCGGGGAGCTGTTTTTT	CASSIQQGSMNTGELFF
NA	TRBV4-2	NA	11	TRBJ2-7	TGTGCCAGCAGCCTGGAGACCGAGCAGTACTTC	CASSLETEQYF
few	TRBV7-2	NA	14	TRBJ2-1	TGTGCCAGCAGCTTACGACAGGCATACAATGAGCAGTTCTTC	CASSLRQAYNEQFF
once	TRBV28	TRBD1	16	TRBJ1-1	TGTGCCAGCAGTTTATTCTGGGACAGGAGGAACACTGAAGCTTTCTTT	CASSLFWDRRNTEAFF
few	TRBV7-2	NA	14	TRBJ1-1	TGTGCCAGCAGCCCGATGCGGGGTAACACTGAAGCTTTCTTT	CASSPMRGNTEAFF
NA	TRBV7-2	NA	11	TRBJ1-2	TGTGCCAGCACCGACAGCTATGGCTACACCTTC	CASTDSYGYTF
NA	TRBV5-1	NA	14	TRBJ2-1	TGCGCCAGCAGCTTGGGCAGGGGTGACAATGAGCAGTTCTTC	CASSLGRGDNEQFF
NA	TRBV25-1	TRBD2	16	TRBJ2-1	TGTGCCAGCAGTGGCCTGGGACTAGCGGGCTACAATGAGCAGTTCTTC	CASSGLGLAGYNEQFF
NA	TRBV11-1	TRBD1	16	TRBJ2-7	TGTGCCAGCAGCTTAGCCTTCCCGGGACAGTCAGCCGAGCAGTACTTC	CASSLAFPGQSAEQYF
NA	TRBV7-9	TRBD1	14	TRBJ1-2	TGTGCCAGCAGCTCCGGACAGGGATTCTTTGGCTACACCTTC	CASSSGQGFFGYTF
few	TRBV5-1	NA	16	TRBJ2-1	TGCGCCAGCAGCGGGTCCGTCGGTAGCCTTAACAATGAGCAGTTCTTC	CASSGSVGSLNNEQFF
NA	TRBV6-1	TRBD1	13	TRBJ2-5	TGTGCCAGCAGAAGGACAGGGTTGGAGACCCAGTACTTC	CASRRTGLETQYF
few	TRBV4-3	NA	15	TRBJ1-2	TGCGCCAGCAGCCAAGATAGTTCGCCCCAGCGGGGCTACACCTTC	CASSQDSSPQRGYTF
few	TRBV27	NA	16	TRBJ2-2	TGTGCCAGCAGTTTATATCCATGGGGCGGCACCGGGGAGCTGTTTTTT	CASSLYPWGGTGELFF
few	TRBV7-2	NA	19	TRBJ1-6	TGTGCCACCCCAGCGTCTGGGGCAGCCCTAAGCTCCTATAATTCACCCCTCCACTTT	CATPASGAALSSYNSPLHF
NA	TRBV21-1	NA	14	TRBJ2-7	TGTGCCAGCAGCACTCGGGACAGGGTTTGCGAGCAGTACTTC	CASSTRDRVCEQYF
NA	TRBV29-1	TRBD2	13	TRBJ2-3	TGCAGCGCCACCGGGACTACCTCCGATACGCAGTATTTT	CSATGTTSDTQYF
NA	TRBV9	TRBD2	15	TRBJ2-7	TGTGCCAGCAGCGCTGCTAGCGGGTCGAGTTACGAGCAGTACTTC	CASSAASGSSYEQYF
few	TRBV30	TRBD2	15	TRBJ2-3	TGTGCCTGGAGTGTGGGCGGGAGGGCCCAAGATACGCAGTATTTT	CAWSVGGRAQDTQYF
few	TRBV19	TRBD1	16	TRBJ2-1	TGTGCCAGTCGTAAAACCGCCGGGACAGGGGACAATGAGCAGTTCTTC	CASRKTAGTGDNEQFF
NA	TRBV11-1	TRBD2	17	TRBJ2-1	TGTGCCAGCAGCCGCTCGACTAGCGGGATATTCTACAATGAGCAGTTCTTC	CASSRSTSGIFYNEQFF
NA	TRBV7-2	TRBD2	17	TRBJ2-3	TGTGCCAGCAGCTTAGGATTTACTAGCGGCCCCACAGATACGCAGTATTTT	CASSLGFTSGPTDTQYF
NA	TRBV7-9	NA	17	TRBJ2-7	TGTGCCAGCAGCTTATCGTTTGGGGCCCCCAATAAGCGAGAGCAGTACTTC	CASSLSFGAPNKREQYF
NA	TRBV4-1	NA	13	TRBJ1-2	TGCGCCAGCAGCCAACGACAGGAGTGGGGCTACACCTTC	CASSQRQEWGYTF